Sequencing of this T cell receptor beta chain was carried out in a study of cytomegalovirus exposure and HLA in healthy donors (TCRdb year 2017). Regarding the study in general: According to a later analysis, the roughly 130 validation repertoires were produced on the same platform as the approximately 620 repertoires of the first cohort. To predict cytomegalovirus infection status, the study combined high-throughput TCR immunosequencing, statistical association of individual TCRs with disease status, and machine learning. The study aimed to test whether cataloging public T cell receptors could reveal signatures of past pathogen exposure. Besides the first cohort of hundreds of subjects, a separate validation cohort made up of around 120 different subjects was used.

Donors formed part of the validation cohort, which comprised 120 subjects and was distinct from the first cohort of over 500 subjects. Concerning this clone itself: The target of this receptor is not known. No much larger clonotype is one base removed from it; base qualities were not supplied.

The paper's findings and limits, for the study overall: All 120 or so repertoires were used to score co-occurrence in the validation cohort in a later analysis, because that analysis had no HLA typing for the cohort. It was suggested by the authors that the approach could potentially be generalized to other disease states and immunological phenotypes. Most TCR sequences were observed very rarely across donors, whereas some public TCRs were present in many individuals. The classifier was reported to diagnose cytomegalovirus status with high specificity and sensitivity in both the original and validation cohorts. The study listed 150 to 200 TCR beta chains as associated with cytomegalovirus. A few of the identified cytomegalovirus-associated TCR beta chains were confirmed in vitro to be specific for cytomegalovirus antigens. Subsequent analysis determined that TCRs grouped into clusters in the first cohort also showed a tendency toward co-occurrence across the roughly 120 validation repertoires, and about 93% of cluster scores exceeded 0.

From the germline V gene, CDR1 is MDHEN and CDR2 is SYDVKM. From the cysteine through the phenylalanine, the CDR3 covers 16 amino acids. Only the CDR3 region is kept as DNA, spanning 48 bases read in frame from base 1. The junction shows trimming of 5 bases on V and 4 bases on J, and the gene matches do not reach 9 bases of it. The library was obtained by the immunoSEQ multiplex PCR assay. As for the authors' bioinformatics: To diagnose cytomegalovirus status from the catalog of TCR beta chain sequences, a statistical classification framework was built. The table comes from immuneACCESS by way of TCRdb, which keeps in-frame sequences with V and J called. Part of the clones is missing from these tables; in studies checked, under half for an unresolved V gene and the rest for unknown reasons. V, J and clone size were drawn from that table, and D and trimming were deduced from the DNA. The sample table contains 150,000 to 250,000 clones; only one count was recorded for about 81% of them. Around 1.2% of the sample rests with the top ten.

Sequencing was performed on PBMCs. The rearrangement joined TRBV28 to TRBJ2-2; the junction holds 8 bases that match TRBD2. This receptor was identified in a woman in her twenties or thirties in good health and CMV-seronegative. The base sequence is TGTGCCAGCAGTATCCGGGGGGGGTGGACCACCGGGGAGCTGTTTTTT. It specifies CASSIRGGWTTGELFF.